Listed here are 8 T cell receptor beta chains from one sample, sequenced in a study of shared clonotypes between healthy human individuals. CD45RO-negative cells were positively selected for CCR7, leaving out terminally differentiated effector memory CD45RA+ cells. Clones were sequenced by immunoSEQ multiplex PCR, and TCRdb holds only the in-frame ones, with some missing. Of roughly 2.1 million clones detected, 90% to 95% appear once; the ten largest clones hold approximately 1.7%. Specimen: naive CD8+ T cells from PBMCs. All receptors derive from a man in his late teens or twenties in good health. Some clones in this sample may be carry-over from other donors' samples.

J is TRBJ2-7 and V is TRBV5-6, with 7 bases aligning to TRBD2. The CDR3 is 12 residues long. Trimming cost V 2 bases and J 6 bases; bases outside gene matches: 2. Germline V gene lookup returns CDR1 SGHDT and CDR2 YYEEEE. The chain's CDR3 is CASSLLAGEQYF. As DNA, the CDR3 is TGTGCCAGCAGCTTATTAGCGGGCGAGCAGTACTTC.

The chain has TRBV28 and TRBJ1-1; 7 nucleotides align to TRBD1. The V segment lost 3 bases and the J segment 8 bases; nucleotides outside the gene matches: 6. This CDR3 is 13 amino acids long. Germline V gene sequence: CDR1 MDHEN, CDR2 SYDVKM. CDR3 residues: CASSFPTDREAFF. CDR3 DNA sequence: TGTGCCAGCAGTTTCCCCACGGACAGGGAAGCTTTCTTT.

The CDR3 region is CASGSNLPTGKLETGELFF. CDR3 coding DNA: TGTGCTAGTGGTTCCAACCTCCCTACAGGGAAGCTAGAGACCGGGGAGCTGTTTTTT. The genes are TRBV12-5 and TRBJ2-2; possibly TRBD1 for D (6 bases). CDR1 and CDR2 (germline): LGHNT, FRNRAP. This CDR3 is 19 amino acids long. Trimming removed 4 bases at V and 5 bases at J, with 26 bases between. The variable domain in full, with the rest retrieved from reference TRBV12-5 and TRBJ2-2, is DARVTQTPRHKVTEMGQEVTMRCQPILGHNTVFWYRQTMMQGLELLAYFRNRAPLDDSGMPKDRFSAEMPDATLATLKIQPSEPRDSAVYFCASGSNLPTGKLETGELFFGEGSRLTVL.

This rearrangement joins TRBV28 to TRBJ2-7; a weak D match, TRBD2 (6 bases). Germline CDR1 is MDHEN and CDR2 is SYDVKM. V lost 8 bases and J 5 bases, leaving 13 bases between the germline ends. This CDR3 has 12 amino acids. CDR3 bases: TGTGCCAGCTGCCAGCGGAGGGACGAGCAGTACTTC. As protein: CASCQRRDEQYF.

The rearrangement links TRBV29-1 to TRBJ1-2; D may be TRBD1 (6 bases). The CDR3 is 13 residues long. Germline assignment: CDR1 SQVTM and CDR2 ANQGSEA. Trimming cost V 5 bases and J 3 bases, with 13 bases left between them. CDR3: CSVPRGSDYGYTF. The CDR3 coding sequence is TGCAGCGTTCCTAGGGGGTCGGACTATGGCTACACCTTC.

V and J are TRBV10-3 and TRBJ2-1; 13 bases align to TRBD2. Germline V gives CDR1 ENHRY, CDR2 SYGVKD. CDR3 length equals 17 residues. V was pared by 6 bases and J by 6 bases, with 11 bases of the junction left unmatched. The CDR3 protein is CAIRRTSGSAGGNEQFF. CDR3 bases: TGTGCCATCAGGCGGACTAGCGGGAGTGCAGGAGGCAATGAGCAGTTCTTC.

This sequence joins TRBV4-3 and TRBJ2-1; unclear D gene. V lost 1 base to trimming and J lost 5 bases, with 9 bases between them. The CDR3 loop spans 14 amino acids. Germline V gives CDR1 LGHNA, CDR2 YSLEER. The CDR3 DNA sequence: TGCGCCAGCAGCCAAGGTAATCCGGACAATGAGCAGTTCTTC. Amino acid sequence: CASSQGNPDNEQFF.

The V and J genes are TRBV10-3 and TRBJ2-7; a possible D gene is TRBD1 (6 bases). This CDR3 spans 14 amino acids. V was clipped by 10 bases and J by 0 bases, with 16 bases between them. CDR1 and CDR2 from the germline V gene are ENHRY and SYGVKD. As DNA, the CDR3 is TGTGCCACCACGAAGGACAGCAACTCCTACGAGCAGTACTTC. It codes for CATTKDSNSYEQYF.